These 4 T cell receptor beta chains share one sample of origin, sequenced in a study of technical replicates of blood from a handful of donors. Assay: immunoSEQ multiplex PCR; the TCRdb copy retains only in-frame clones and omits some. The repertoire consists of fewer than 65,000 clones, with about 86% occurring once and the leading ten covering around 5.5%. The source material was PBMCs. All receptors derive from a human donor in good health. Some clones in this sample may be carry-over from other donors' samples.

V is TRBV5-4 and J is TRBJ1-4; D gene ambiguous. This CDR3 is built from 15 residues. Deletions cut 0 bases from V and 5 bases from J, with 11 bases between. Germline loops: CDR1 SGHNT, CDR2 YYREEE (reference sequence). CDR3 DNA: TGTGCCAGCAGCTTGGTTGGCAGCGGGAATGAAAAACTGTTTTTT. Amino acid sequence: CASSLVGSGNEKLFF.

The chain is built from TRBV4-1 and TRBJ2-1; D gene unclear. Germline CDR1 reads MGHRA; CDR2 reads YSYEKL. V lost 4 bases, J lost 15 bases, and 10 bases lay in between. This CDR3 has 10 residues. CDR3 in amino acids: CASSLEIGFF. CDR3 nucleotides: TGCGCCAGCAGCCTAGAGATCGGGTTCTTC.

V is TRBV4-2 and J is TRBJ1-4; TRBD1 might be the D (6 bases). In germline, CDR1 is LGHNA, CDR2 YNFKEQ. V lost 0 bases and J lost 7, with 12 bases in between. This CDR3 contains 15 residues. The CDR3 region is CASSQETGGSEKLFF. The CDR3 DNA reads TGTGCCAGCAGCCAAGAAACGGGGGGCAGTGAAAAACTGTTTTTT.

The chain couples TRBV29-1 to TRBJ1-1, with unresolved D. The V end was cut by 6 bases, the J end by 0 bases, with 11 bases between. Germline CDR1 is SQVTM and CDR2 is ANQGSEA. The CDR3 runs 13 residues. The CDR3 nucleotides read TGCAGCGTCCGCTCGGTCTTGAACACTGAAGCTTTCTTT. Protein: CSVRSVLNTEAFF. The complete variable domain, with remaining parts taken from reference TRBV29-1 and TRBJ1-1, reads SAVISQKPSRDICQRGTSLTIQCQVDSQVTMMFWYRQQPGQSLTLIATANQGSEATYESGFVIDKFPISRPNLTFSTLTVSNMSPEDSSIYLCSVRSVLNTEAFFGQGTRLTVV.